This T cell receptor (beta chain) was sequenced for a study of blood T cell repertoires in COVID-19. The overall study: Donors in the United States, Italy and Spain gave samples during acute or convalescent COVID-19. From T cells, B-cell-depleted T cells, or PBMCs came the material, which was cDNA or gDNA.

V lost 4 bases to trimming and J lost 2 bases; unmatched junction nucleotides: 10. The CDR3 consists of 16 residues. From germline, CDR1 is SGHKS and CDR2 YYEKEE (reference sequence). In terms of age and location, participants ranged from roughly 18 to 89 years and lived in under 30 US areas. In the original analysis: Amplifying reference gene primers gave estimates of nucleated cell counts. Method: immunoSEQ multiplex PCR; TCRdb's copy keeps in-frame clones and lacks some. V and J calls plus clone size are reproduced from that table; the DNA served to infer D and trimming. This table holds about 300,000 clones, more than 75% found once.

The sequencing input was PBMCs or T cells enriched from blood (not recorded which). J is TRBJ2-7 and V is TRBV5-5; TRBD1 agrees at 9 bases. This clonotype was sampled from a woman aged 18-29 years who had recovered from COVID-19. CDR3 sequence reads: CASSTNRGLPTYEQYF. The CDR3 coding sequence is TGTGCCAGCAGCACAAACAGGGGGCTTCCCACCTACGAGCAGTACTTC.